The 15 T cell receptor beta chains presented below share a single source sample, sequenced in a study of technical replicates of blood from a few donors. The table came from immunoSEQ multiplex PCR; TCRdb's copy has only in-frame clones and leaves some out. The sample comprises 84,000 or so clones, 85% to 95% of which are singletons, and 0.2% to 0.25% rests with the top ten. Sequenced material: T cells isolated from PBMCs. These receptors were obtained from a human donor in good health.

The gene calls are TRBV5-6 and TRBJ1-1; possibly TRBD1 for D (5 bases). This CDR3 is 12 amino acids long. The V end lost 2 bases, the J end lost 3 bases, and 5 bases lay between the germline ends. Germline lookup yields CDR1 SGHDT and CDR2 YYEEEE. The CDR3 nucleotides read TGTGCCAGCAGCTTCAGGGACACTGAAGCTTTCTTT. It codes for CASSFRDTEAFF.

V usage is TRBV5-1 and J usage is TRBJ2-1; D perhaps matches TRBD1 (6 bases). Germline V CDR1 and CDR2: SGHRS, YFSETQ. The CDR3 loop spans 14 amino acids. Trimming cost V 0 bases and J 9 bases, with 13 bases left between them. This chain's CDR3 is CASSLGQVQGEQFF. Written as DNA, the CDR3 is TGCGCCAGCAGCTTGGGACAGGTCCAAGGTGAGCAGTTCTTC.

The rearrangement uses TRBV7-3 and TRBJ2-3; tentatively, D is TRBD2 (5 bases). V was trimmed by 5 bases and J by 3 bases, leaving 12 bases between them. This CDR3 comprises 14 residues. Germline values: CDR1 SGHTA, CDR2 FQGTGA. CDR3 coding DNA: TGTGCCAGCAGCCAGCCTTCGGGGACAGATACGCAGTATTTT. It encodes CASSQPSGTDTQYF.

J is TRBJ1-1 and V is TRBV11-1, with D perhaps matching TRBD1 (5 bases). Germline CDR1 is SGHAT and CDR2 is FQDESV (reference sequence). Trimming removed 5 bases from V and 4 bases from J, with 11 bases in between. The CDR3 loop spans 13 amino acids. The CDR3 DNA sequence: TGTGCCAGCAGCGTCTTCAGGGTCACTGAAGCTTTCTTT. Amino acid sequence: CASSVFRVTEAFF.

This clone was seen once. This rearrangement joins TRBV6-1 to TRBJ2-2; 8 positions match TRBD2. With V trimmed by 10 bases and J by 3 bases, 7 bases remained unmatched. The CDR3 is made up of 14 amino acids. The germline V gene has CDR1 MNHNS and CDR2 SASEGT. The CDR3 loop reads CATRLAWDTGELFF. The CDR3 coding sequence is TGTGCCACCAGACTAGCGTGGGACACCGGGGAGCTGTTTTTT.

The CDR3 DNA sequence: TGCGCCAGCAGGGGTGACAGGGGTCTTTATGGGGCCAACGTCCTGACTTTC. It translates to CASRGDRGLYGANVLTF. The chain combines TRBV4-1 with TRBJ2-6; 8 bases match TRBD1. This CDR3 spans 17 amino acids. V shed 6 bases and J 3 bases; nucleotides not matched to a gene: 10. Germline V CDR1 and CDR2: MGHRA, YSYEKL.

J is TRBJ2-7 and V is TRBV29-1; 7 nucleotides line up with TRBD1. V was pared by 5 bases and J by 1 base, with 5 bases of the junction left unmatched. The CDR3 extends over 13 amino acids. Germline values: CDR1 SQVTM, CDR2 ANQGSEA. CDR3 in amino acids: CSVSTGTSYEQYF. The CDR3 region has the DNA TGCAGCGTTTCGACAGGGACATCCTACGAGCAGTACTTC.

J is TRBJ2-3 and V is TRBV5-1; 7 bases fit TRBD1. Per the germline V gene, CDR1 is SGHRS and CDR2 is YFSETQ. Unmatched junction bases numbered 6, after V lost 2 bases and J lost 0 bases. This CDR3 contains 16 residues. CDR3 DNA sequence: TGCGCCAGCAGCTTAACAGGGGCCCCTAGCACAGATACGCAGTATTTT. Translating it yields CASSLTGAPSTDTQYF. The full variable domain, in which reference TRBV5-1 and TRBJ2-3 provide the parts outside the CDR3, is KAGVTQTPRYLIKTRGQQVTLSCSPISGHRSVSWYQQTPGQGLQFLFEYFSETQRNKGNFPGRFSGRQFSNSRSEMNVSTLELGDSALYLCASSLTGAPSTDTQYFGPGTRLTVL.

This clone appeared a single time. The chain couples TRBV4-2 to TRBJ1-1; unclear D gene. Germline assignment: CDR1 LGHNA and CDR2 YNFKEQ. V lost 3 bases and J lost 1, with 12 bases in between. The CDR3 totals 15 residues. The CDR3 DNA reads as TGTGCCAGCAGCCAGATGGAGGGATGGAACACTGAAGCTTTCTTT. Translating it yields CASSQMEGWNTEAFF.

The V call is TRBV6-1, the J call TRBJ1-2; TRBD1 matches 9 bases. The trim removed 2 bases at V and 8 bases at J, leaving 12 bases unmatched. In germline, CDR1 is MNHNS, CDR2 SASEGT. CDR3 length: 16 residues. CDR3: CASSESSWTGDWGYTF. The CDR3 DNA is TGTGCCAGCAGTGAATCTTCCTGGACAGGGGATTGGGGCTACACCTTC.

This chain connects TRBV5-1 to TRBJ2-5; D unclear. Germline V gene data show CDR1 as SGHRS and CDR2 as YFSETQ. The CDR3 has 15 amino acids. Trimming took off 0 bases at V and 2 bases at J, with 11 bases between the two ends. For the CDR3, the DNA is TGCGCCAGCAGCTTGGCTACGACAAATCAAGAGACCCAGTACTTC. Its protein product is CASSLATTNQETQYF.

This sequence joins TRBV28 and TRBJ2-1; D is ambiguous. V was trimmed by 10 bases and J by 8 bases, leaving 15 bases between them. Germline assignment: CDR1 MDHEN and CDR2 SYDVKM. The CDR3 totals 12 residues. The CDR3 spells CATLERNDEQFF. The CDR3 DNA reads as TGTGCCACCCTTGAGAGAAATGATGAGCAGTTCTTC.

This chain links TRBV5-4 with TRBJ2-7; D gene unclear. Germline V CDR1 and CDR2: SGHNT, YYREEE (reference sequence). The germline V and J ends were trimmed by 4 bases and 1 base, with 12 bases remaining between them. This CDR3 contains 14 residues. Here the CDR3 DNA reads TGTGCCAGCAGCCCCACTGGGCGATCCTACGAGCAGTACTTC. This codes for CASSPTGRSYEQYF. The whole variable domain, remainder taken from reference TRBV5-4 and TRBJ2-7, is ETGVTQSPTHLIKTRGQQVTLRCSSQSGHNTVSWYQQALGQGPQFIFQYYREEENGRGNFPPRFSGLQFPNYSSELNVNALELDDSALYLCASSPTGRSYEQYFGPGTRLTVT.

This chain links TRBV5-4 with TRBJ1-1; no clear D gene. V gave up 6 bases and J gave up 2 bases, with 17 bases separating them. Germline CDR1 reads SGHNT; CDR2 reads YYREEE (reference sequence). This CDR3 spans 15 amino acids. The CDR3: CASNMGVRGNTEAFF. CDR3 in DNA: TGTGCCAGCAACATGGGTGTTCGGGGTAACACTGAAGCTTTCTTT.

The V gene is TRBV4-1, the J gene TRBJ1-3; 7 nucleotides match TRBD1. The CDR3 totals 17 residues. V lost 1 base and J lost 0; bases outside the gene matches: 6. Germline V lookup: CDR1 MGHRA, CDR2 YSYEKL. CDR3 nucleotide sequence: TGCGCCAGCAGCCAAGCGGGACAGATCAGCTCTGGAAACACCATATATTTT. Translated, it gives CASSQAGQISSGNTIYF.